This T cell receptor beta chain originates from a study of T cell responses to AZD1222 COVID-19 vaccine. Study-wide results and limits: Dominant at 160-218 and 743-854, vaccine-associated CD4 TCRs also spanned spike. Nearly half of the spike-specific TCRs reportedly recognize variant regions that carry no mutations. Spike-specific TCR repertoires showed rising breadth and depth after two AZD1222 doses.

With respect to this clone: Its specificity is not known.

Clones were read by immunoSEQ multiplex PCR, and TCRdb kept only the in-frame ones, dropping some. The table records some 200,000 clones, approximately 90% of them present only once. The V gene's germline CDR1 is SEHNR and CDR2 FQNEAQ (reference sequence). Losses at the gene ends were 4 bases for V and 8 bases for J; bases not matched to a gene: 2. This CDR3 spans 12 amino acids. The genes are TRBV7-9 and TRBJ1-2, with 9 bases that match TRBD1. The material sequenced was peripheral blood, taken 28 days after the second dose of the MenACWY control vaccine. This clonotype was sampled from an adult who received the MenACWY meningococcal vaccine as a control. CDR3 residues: CASSYRGHGYTF. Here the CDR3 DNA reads TGTGCCAGCAGCTACAGGGGGCACGGCTACACCTTC. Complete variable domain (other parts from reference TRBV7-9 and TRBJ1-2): DTGVSQNPRHKITKRGQNVTFRCDPISEHNRLYWYRQTLGQGPEFLTYFQNEAQLEKSRLLSDRFSAERPKGSFSTLEIQRTEQGDSAMYLCASSYRGHGYTFGSGTRLTVV.